This T cell receptor (beta chain) emerged from a study of T cell responses to AZD1222 COVID-19 vaccine. The length of the CDR3 is 15 residues. Germline loops: CDR1 GTSNPN, CDR2 SVGIG (reference sequence). V lost 4 bases, J lost 6 bases, and 12 bases stayed unmatched. This clone was seen a handful of times. Its specificity is not known. Study-wide findings and caveats: Unmutated variant regions are reportedly the target of nearly half of TCRs that are spike-specific. Only after the peak T cell response were repertoires sampled.

TCRdb's table, derived via immunoSEQ multiplex PCR, lists solely in-frame clones and lacks some. The sample lists roughly 120,000 clones, about 90% seen once, with around a tenth in the top ten. This TCR came from an adult in good health. Sequences were derived from peripheral blood, sampled on day 0 of AZD1222 vaccination. The chain carries TRBV30 and TRBJ2-1, with 7 nucleotides matching TRBD1. The CDR3 protein is CAWNVGLGQINEQFF. The CDR3 DNA sequence: TGTGCCTGGAACGTTGGACTGGGACAGATCAATGAGCAGTTCTTC.